This TCR beta chain is from a study of T cells in Graves' hyperthyroidism and ophthalmopathy. To note about this clonotype: This may be a read error, as it is one base from a much larger clone.

Amplification yielded TCR beta CDR3 regions, with RNA transcripts as the source. The HTBI set primed first-round TCR CDR3 RT-PCR. MiXCR, run by TCRdb on the multiplex PCR reads, gives a single entry per CDR3 protein. Seen here are about 400,000 distinct CDR3 sequences, under 15% observed once, and the top ten hold approximately 30%. The CDR3 is made up of 14 amino acids. In germline, CDR1 is LGHDT, CDR2 YNNKEL (reference sequence). V was cut by 4 bases and J by 1 base, with 10 bases left in between. The chain links TRBV3-1 to TRBJ1-1; D unclear. The sequencing sample was made of blood. This receptor was obtained from a woman aged 30 to 39 with Graves' hyperthyroidism. CDR3 sequence (DNA): TGTGCCAGCAGCCGCGGGGTCGAGAACACTGAAGCTTTCTTT. It translates to CASSRGVENTEAFF.